These T cell receptor beta chains were read from a single sample in a study of identifying expanded T cells in peripheral blood. Here immunoSEQ multiplex PCR was the method, and the copy in TCRdb shows in-frame clones only, minus some. The top ten hold around 4% of the sample, which has roughly 86,000 clones, 70% to 90% seen once. Sequences were obtained from blood. These receptor sequences come from a person aged 18-69 years in good health. CDR3s include the opening cysteine and the closing phenylalanine or tryptophan. A D gene is named only where the DNA matches it firmly. Part of the rows lack a size; the others show once, few, many or a class for expanded clones.

-	19	TRBV11-1	TRBJ1-4	TRBD1	TGTGCCAGCAGCCCCTGGGACAGGGGCCGCCTGGGTCCTAATGAAAAACTGTTTTTT	CASSPWDRGRLGPNEKLFF
-	15	TRBV5-1	TRBJ2-1	-	TGCGCCAGCAGCCCGATTGGGGACGGCTCCTACGAGCAGTTCTTC	CASSPIGDGSYEQFF
-	15	TRBV25-1	TRBJ1-2	TRBD1	TGTGCCAGCAGTAAGACAGGGGGTCGGAACTATGGCTACACCTTC	CASSKTGGRNYGYTF
-	17	TRBV4-1	TRBJ2-2	-	TGCGCCAGCAGCCAAGTGTTAAGGGGTCGGGGTACCGGGGAGCTGTTTTTT	CASSQVLRGRGTGELFF
-	16	TRBV4-3	TRBJ2-6	-	TGCGCCAGCAGCCAAGATCGCCCCCCGGGTAATGTCGTCCTGACTTTC	CASSQDRPPGNVVLTF
once	14	TRBV30	TRBJ1-5	TRBD1	TGTGCCTGGACAGGGGACAGTCGGTATCAGCCCCAGCATTTT	CAWTGDSRYQPQHF
-	13	TRBV15	TRBJ1-1	-	TGTGCCACCAGCAATCAGGGCTACACTGAAGCTTTCTTT	CATSNQGYTEAFF
-	14	TRBV7-9	TRBJ1-5	-	TGTGCCAGCAGTTCAGGGTTGGTCAATCAGCCCCAGCATTTT	CASSSGLVNQPQHF
-	16	TRBV4-3	TRBJ2-1	-	TGCGCCAGCAGCCAAGATCCTGGGGGAAGCCGGGACCGGTGGTTCTTC	CASSQDPGGSRDRWFF
-	13	TRBV6-6	TRBJ1-1	-	TGTGCCAGCAGTTACTCGCAGAACACTGAAGCTTTCTTT	CASSYSQNTEAFF
-	15	TRBV7-8	TRBJ1-5	-	TGTGCCAGCAGCGAATCACCCCTCAGCAATCAGCCCCAGCATTTT	CASSESPLSNQPQHF
once	14	TRBV30	TRBJ1-3	-	TGTGCCTGGAGTGTACTAAGCTCTGGAAACACCATATATTTT	CAWSVLSSGNTIYF
-	13	TRBV6-5	TRBJ1-4	TRBD1	TGTGCCAGCAGTCCGGGACAGCCTCGCAAACTGTTTTTT	CASSPGQPRKLFF
once	12	TRBV30	TRBJ1-1	-	TGTGCCTGGATTGGGAGGAGGGCTGAAGCTTTCTTT	CAWIGRRAEAFF
-	15	TRBV5-1	TRBJ2-2	TRBD1	TGCGCCAGCAGGATCGGACAGGGCGGGACCGGGGAGCTGTTTTTT	CASRIGQGGTGELFF
-	12	TRBV10-3	TRBJ2-5	-	TGTGCCATCAGCCGGGGAGAAGAGACCCAGTACTTC	CAISRGEETQYF
few	17	TRBV4-3	TRBJ1-2	-	TGCGCCAGCAGCCAAGAAATAGTGGGGTCGGGTAACTATGGCTACACCTTC	CASSQEIVGSGNYGYTF
few	15	TRBV19	TRBJ1-5	-	TGTGCCAGTAGTCTAGCCGGGTGGGACGGACAGCCCCAGCATTTT	CASSLAGWDGQPQHF
-	13	TRBV7-9	TRBJ1-2	-	TGTGCCAGCAGCCCCGACAGAGACTATGGCTACACCTTC	CASSPDRDYGYTF
-	15	TRBV19	TRBJ1-1	-	TGTGCCAGTAGATCTCCCTACCGACAGAACACTGAAGCTTTCTTT	CASRSPYRQNTEAFF
-	13	TRBV5-5	TRBJ2-5	-	TGTGCCAGCAGCTTGCAAGATCAAGAGACCCAGTACTTC	CASSLQDQETQYF
once	14	TRBV6-6	TRBJ1-2	-	TGTGCCAGCAGTCCGACGACAGAGGGGAATGGCTACACCTTC	CASSPTTEGNGYTF
-	15	TRBV10-1	TRBJ2-2	TRBD1	TGCGCCAGCAGCCCCGGGACAGGGGAGGTCGGGGAGCTGTTTTTT	CASSPGTGEVGELFF
-	13	TRBV10-2	TRBJ2-2	-	TGCGCCAGCAAGGTGGGGAGCGGCGGGGAGCTGTTTTTT	CASKVGSGGELFF
-	15	TRBV19	TRBJ1-1	-	TGTGCCAGTAGTATATGGGGGAAGTTGAACACTGAAGCTTTCTTT	CASSIWGKLNTEAFF
-	14	TRBV7-2	TRBJ1-1	TRBD1	TGTGCCAGCAGCTCAAACCGGGACAGGGATTTGGCTTTCTTT	CASSSNRDRDLAFF
-	15	TRBV11-2	TRBJ1-3	-	TGTGCCAGCAGCTTGTGGGGCAGCTCTGGAAACACCATATATTTT	CASSLWGSSGNTIYF
-	14	TRBV11-2	TRBJ2-7	TRBD2	TGTGCCAGCAGCTTAGGCGCTTGGGAGGGCGAGCAGTACTTC	CASSLGAWEGEQYF
-	13	TRBV15	TRBJ1-1	-	TGTGCCACCAGCGTGACTCAGGGTACAGGAGCTTTCTTT	CATSVTQGTGAFF
-	13	TRBV6-4	TRBJ1-2	-	TGTGCCAGCAGTGACTCCGGCGGGGTGGGCTACACCTTC	CASSDSGGVGYTF
once	15	TRBV30	TRBJ1-1	-	TGTGCCTGGAGTGTACGGGAGAGGATTTACACTGAAGCTTTCTTT	CAWSVRERIYTEAFF
-	14	TRBV5-1	TRBJ2-3	-	TGCGCCAGCAAGGCCCAGGCTAGCACAGATACGCAGTATTTT	CASKAQASTDTQYF
-	16	TRBV11-3	TRBJ2-3	TRBD1	TGTGCCAGCAGCTCCCGGGACAGAGATAGCACAGATACGCAGTATTTT	CASSSRDRDSTDTQYF
large	15	TRBV13	TRBJ1-2	-	TGTGCCAGCAGCTTAGAGGGCAGTGACTACTATGGCTACACCTTC	CASSLEGSDYYGYTF
-	14	TRBV6-5	TRBJ1-6	-	TGTGCCAGCAGTTATCCCGGTAGTAGCTCACCCCTCCACTTT	CASSYPGSSSPLHF
-	16	TRBV11-2	TRBJ2-5	TRBD1	TGTGCCAGCAGTCCTGACCATGGGACAGGGAGGGAGACCCAGTACTTC	CASSPDHGTGRETQYF
-	14	TRBV5-5	TRBJ1-2	-	TGTGCCAGCAGCCCCAAGAACGCAAACTATGGCTACACCTTC	CASSPKNANYGYTF
-	14	TRBV25-1	TRBJ1-2	-	TGTGCCAGCAGTATCGAACATAACAGCTATGGCTACACCTTC	CASSIEHNSYGYTF
-	14	TRBV6-5	TRBJ1-2	-	TGTGCCAGCAGTTACTCCCTCGGGACTGACGGCTACACCTTC	CASSYSLGTDGYTF
-	14	TRBV5-1	TRBJ1-1	-	TGCGCCAGCAGCGCGCAACAATTTAGGACTGAAGCTTTCTTT	CASSAQQFRTEAFF
-	14	TRBV5-4	TRBJ1-2	TRBD1	TGTGCCAGCAGCAGGGGGACAGATCCAAATGGCTACACCTTC	CASSRGTDPNGYTF
-	15	TRBV6-1	TRBJ2-2	TRBD2	TGTGCCAGCAGTGAAGCTAGCGGGGGAACCGGGGAGCTGTTTTTT	CASSEASGGTGELFF
-	11	TRBV5-6	TRBJ1-1	-	TGTGCCAGCAGCTTGTACACTGAAGCTTTCTTT	CASSLYTEAFF
-	11	TRBV21-1	TRBJ2-3	-	TGTGCCAGCAGCAAATTGGATACGCAGTATTTT	CASSKLDTQYF
-	14	TRBV18	TRBJ1-4	TRBD1	TGTGCCAGCTCACCTGGGACAGGGAGTGAAAAACTGTTTTTT	CASSPGTGSEKLFF
-	14	TRBV11-2	TRBJ1-5	-	TGTGCCAGCAGCTTAGTACAGGGAGGACAGCCCCAGCATTTT	CASSLVQGGQPQHF
-	17	TRBV4-3	TRBJ2-3	-	TGCGCCAGCAGCCAAGTATTTTGGCAGGGGGGGACAGATACGCAGTATTTT	CASSQVFWQGGTDTQYF
-	14	TRBV7-3	TRBJ2-1	TRBD2	TGTGCCAGCAGCGACCGGGGGGCCTACAATGAGCAGTTCTTC	CASSDRGAYNEQFF
-	12	TRBV5-4	TRBJ1-6	-	TGTGCCAGCAGGGGCTATAATTCACCCCTCCACTTT	CASRGYNSPLHF
-	15	TRBV7-9	TRBJ2-7	-	TGTGCCAGCAGCAAACAGGGTCCCCCAGACTACGAGCAGTACTTC	CASSKQGPPDYEQYF
-	13	TRBV7-9	TRBJ2-6	-	TGTGCCAGCAGCTTCAGGGGAGCCAACGTCCTGACTTTC	CASSFRGANVLTF
-	14	TRBV7-9	TRBJ1-2	TRBD1	TGTGCCAGCAGCTCGGGACAGGACTCTAGCGGCTACACCTTC	CASSSGQDSSGYTF
-	13	TRBV7-2	TRBJ2-1	TRBD1	TGTGCCAGCAGCCTGGGACAGAGTAATGAGCAGTTCTTC	CASSLGQSNEQFF
-	16	TRBV5-6	TRBJ1-4	TRBD1	TGTGCCAGCAGCTTGAGAGGTCCAGGACAGGGGGAAAAACTGTTTTTT	CASSLRGPGQGEKLFF
-	17	TRBV7-9	TRBJ1-1	-	TGTGCCAGCAGCTTTCCCCAGGGGAAATCGATGAACACTGAAGCTTTCTTT	CASSFPQGKSMNTEAFF
once	13	TRBV14	TRBJ2-6	-	TGTGCCAGCAGCCAAGGAGGGGCCAACGTCCTGACTTTC	CASSQGGANVLTF
-	14	TRBV10-3	TRBJ1-1	-	TGTGCCATCAGTGAGCCAGAGGGGGGGGCTGAAGCTTTCTTT	CAISEPEGGAEAFF
-	14	TRBV18	TRBJ2-1	TRBD2	TGTGCCAGCTCAAATAGCGGGAGGAACAATGAGCAGTTCTTC	CASSNSGRNNEQFF
-	15	TRBV7-2	TRBJ2-7	-	TGTGCCAGCAGCAACCCGAGGCGATTAACCTACGAGCAGTACTTC	CASSNPRRLTYEQYF
-	10	TRBV2	TRBJ1-1	-	TGTGCCAGCAGTGATCTCCGGGCTTTCTTT	CASSDLRAFF